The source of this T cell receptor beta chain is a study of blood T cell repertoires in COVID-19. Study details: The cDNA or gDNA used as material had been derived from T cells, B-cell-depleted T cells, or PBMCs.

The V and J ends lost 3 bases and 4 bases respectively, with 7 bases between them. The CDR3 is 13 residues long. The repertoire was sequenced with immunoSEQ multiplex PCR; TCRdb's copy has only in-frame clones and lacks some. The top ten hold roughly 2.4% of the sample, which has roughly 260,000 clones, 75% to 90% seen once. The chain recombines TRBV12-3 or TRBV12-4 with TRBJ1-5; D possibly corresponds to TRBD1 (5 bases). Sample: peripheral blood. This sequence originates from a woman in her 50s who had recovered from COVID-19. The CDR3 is CASSLDINQPQHF. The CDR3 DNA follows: TGTGCCAGCAGTTTGGACATTAATCAGCCCCAGCATTTT.